This T cell receptor (beta chain) was identified during a study of blood T cell repertoires in COVID-19. In the original processing: How many nucleated cells were present was estimated from reference gene primer amplification. Repertoires were generated with immunoSEQ multiplex PCR, while TCRdb's copy carries only in-frame clones and drops some. D and trimming come from the DNA, and the V and J calls and clone size come from that table. Among 150,000 to 160,000 clones listed, around 80% were seen once. Sequenced input: peripheral blood. This sequence originates from a man between 60 and 75 years old with acute or convalescent COVID-19.

The CDR3 is CASSLTGRGYNEQFF. The CDR3 DNA sequence: TGTGCCAGCAGCTTAACCGGGAGGGGGTACAATGAGCAGTTCTTC. The chain has TRBV7-3 and TRBJ2-1, with 8 bases matching TRBD2. J was trimmed by 4 bases and V by 0 bases; bases with no gene match: 2. CDR3 length: 15 amino acids. Germline CDR1 is SGHTA and CDR2 is FQGTGA.